The sample holds a few counts of the clone carrying this TCR beta chain. Antigen: not known. This record belongs to a study of response to subunit inactivated influenza vaccine. Via MiXCR, TCRdb re-called the RT-PCR reads, giving one row per CDR3 protein. Of about 610,000 distinct CDR3 sequences in the sample, 13% to 15% are singletons; the top ten hold 11%. Trimming took 3 bases from V and 1 from J, leaving 9 bases between them. This CDR3 region has 14 residues. Germline-derived CDR1 and CDR2 are SGHRS and YFSETQ. General study findings and limits: The authors suggested that few new T cells are recruited per seasonal influenza vaccination.

The clonotype was recovered from a man aged 50-59 years who received an inactivated influenza vaccine. Sequenced here: PBMCs from blood, sampled about 11 days after vaccination. The V call is TRBV5-1, the J call TRBJ2-3, with unresolved D. The CDR3 bases are TGCGCCAGCAGCTGGGCCCCGGGCACAGATACGCAGTATTTT. It encodes CASSWAPGTDTQYF. Based on the CDR3 plus reference TRBV5-1 and TRBJ2-3, the full variable domain is KAGVTQTPRYLIKTRGQQVTLSCSPISGHRSVSWYQQTPGQGLQFLFEYFSETQRNKGNFPGRFSGRQFSNSRSEMNVSTLELGDSALYLCASSWAPGTDTQYFGPGTRLTVL.